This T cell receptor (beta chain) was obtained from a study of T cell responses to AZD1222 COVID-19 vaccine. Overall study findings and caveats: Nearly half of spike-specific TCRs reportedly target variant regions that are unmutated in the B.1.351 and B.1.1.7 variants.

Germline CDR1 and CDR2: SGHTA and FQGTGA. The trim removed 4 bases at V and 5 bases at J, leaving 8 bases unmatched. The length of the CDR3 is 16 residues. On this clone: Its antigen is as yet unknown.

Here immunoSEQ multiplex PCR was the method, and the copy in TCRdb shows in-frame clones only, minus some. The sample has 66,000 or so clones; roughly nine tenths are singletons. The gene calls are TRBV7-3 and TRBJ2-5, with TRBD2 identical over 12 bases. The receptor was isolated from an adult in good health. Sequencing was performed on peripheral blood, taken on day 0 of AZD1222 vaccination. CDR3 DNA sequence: TGTGCCAGCAGCTCCCAGACTAGCGGGGGCCCTGAGACCCAGTACTTC. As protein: CASSSQTSGGPETQYF.